This T cell receptor (beta chain) is from a study of technical replicates of blood from a few donors. This clone was recorded once. Germline lookup yields CDR1 SGDLS and CDR2 YYNGEE. Trimming removed 7 bases at V and 0 bases at J, with 7 bases between. The CDR3 has 13 amino acids. Method: immunoSEQ multiplex PCR; TCRdb's copy keeps in-frame clones and lacks some. The sample carries 84,000 or so clones, approximately 94% recorded once. The sample consisted of T cells isolated from PBMCs. J is TRBJ2-2 and V is TRBV9; D is unclear. This sequence was found in a human donor in good health. As DNA, the CDR3 is TGTGCCAGCTCACAAGCGAACACCGGGGAGCTGTTTTTT. Amino acids: CASSQANTGELFF.